This T cell receptor beta chain was identified during a study of T cell changes during pregnancy in multiple sclerosis. Generated by immunoSEQ multiplex PCR, the TCRdb table keeps only in-frame clones and is missing some. The sample records about 44,000 clones, roughly 90% being singletons. Germline V gene data show CDR1 as SGHRS and CDR2 as YFSETQ. V lost 3 bases to trimming and J lost 5 bases, with 20 bases between them. The CDR3 has 16 amino acids. Here the sequenced sample was CD4+ T cells from peripheral blood mononuclear cells, taken in the third trimester of pregnancy. The clonotype comes from a female donor with multiple sclerosis, enrolled in a pregnancy study. The gene calls are TRBV5-1 and TRBJ2-5; tentative D call: TRBD2 (5 bases). The CDR3 region has the DNA TGCGCCAGCAGCTCCAAAAAAGACTACCGGAGGGAGACCCAGTACTTC. It translates to CASSSKKDYRRETQYF.